Shown below are 16 T cell receptor beta chains from a single sample sequenced in a study of CD8 T cells in Susac syndrome. RNA totalling about 0.5 to 1 ug underwent reverse transcription with random hexamers. TCRdb re-called the immunoSEQ multiplex PCR reads with MiXCR, one entry per CDR3 protein. The sample holds around 46,000 distinct CDR3 sequences, nearly 95% seen once. Sequenced material: CD8+ T cells from PBMCs. The receptors shown here come from a human donor in good health.

V and J are TRBV4-3 and TRBJ1-2; TRBD1 matches at 7 bases. The CDR3 length is 15 residues. V was pared by 0 bases and J by 3 bases, with 4 bases of the junction left unmatched. The germline CDR1 and CDR2 sequences are LGHNA and YSLEER. The CDR3 region is CASSQDRQGYYGYTF. The CDR3 nucleotides are TGCGCCAGCAGCCAAGATAGACAGGGTTACTATGGCTACACCTTC.

This sequence joins TRBV7-9 and TRBJ1-2, with D unresolved. The CDR3 totals 16 residues. Germline-derived CDR1 and CDR2 are SEHNR and FQNEAQ (reference sequence). Trimming stripped 5 bases from V and 3 bases from J, with 19 bases between. The CDR3 loop is CASSLPASTVHYGYTF. For the CDR3, the DNA is TGTGCCAGCAGCCTCCCGGCCTCTACGGTCCACTATGGCTACACCTTC.

CDR3 coding DNA: TGTGCCAGCAGTGACACTAGCGGAGGATTGTACAATGAGCAGTTCTTC. Encoded protein: CASSDTSGGLYNEQFF. The chain couples TRBV9 to TRBJ2-1; 8 bases line up with TRBD2. The CDR3 consists of 16 residues. Germline CDR1 and CDR2: SGDLS and YYNGEE. V lost 5 bases and J lost 4; bases outside the gene matches: 11.

This clonotype showed up just once. The chain is built from TRBV10-3 and TRBJ2-7, with no clear D. Germline V gene sequence: CDR1 ENHRY, CDR2 SYGVKD. CDR3 length: 13 residues. V shed 3 bases and J shed 0 bases, with 6 bases lying between them. CDR3 sequence: CAISEPPSYEQYF. In DNA, the CDR3 is TGTGCCATCAGTGAACCCCCCTCCTACGAGCAGTACTTC.

This chain links TRBV5-1 with TRBJ1-2; 7 bases are a match to TRBD1. Germline CDR1 reads SGHRS; CDR2 reads YFSETQ. The V gene end was trimmed by 0 bases and the J gene end by 6 bases; junction bases not matched to a gene: 5. This CDR3 is 14 amino acids long. In nucleotides, the CDR3 is TGCGCCAGCAGCTTGGAAGGGGGCGTCAATGGCTACACCTTC. Translation gives CASSLEGGVNGYTF.

The chain employs TRBV27 and TRBJ2-1, with D perhaps TRBD1 (6 bases). Trimming took off 3 bases at V and 3 bases at J, with 12 bases between the two ends. This CDR3 comprises 15 residues. CDR1 is MNHEY, CDR2 SMNVEV, per germline (reference sequence). The CDR3 nucleotides read TGTGCCAGCAGTTTGAGGGACACTGACTACAATGAGCAGTTCTTC. It yields the protein CASSLRDTDYNEQFF.

V is TRBV7-9 and J is TRBJ1-5; 8 bases match TRBD1. Germline values: CDR1 SEHNR, CDR2 FQNEAQ (reference sequence). Unmatched junction bases numbered 8, after V lost 4 bases and J lost 3 bases. This CDR3 region has 16 residues. The CDR3 protein is CASSSAARGLNQPQHF. Written as DNA, the CDR3 is TGTGCCAGCAGCTCAGCGGCCAGGGGGCTCAATCAGCCCCAGCATTTT.

This clonotype was seen a single time. The chain has TRBV20-1 and TRBJ2-7; D call uncertain. V lost 6 bases to trimming and J lost 4 bases, with 10 bases between them. This CDR3 comprises 11 residues. Per the germline V gene, CDR1 is DFQATT and CDR2 is SNEGSKA (reference sequence). CDR3 residues: CSAGYFYEQYF. The DNA for the CDR3 is TGCAGTGCCGGTTATTTTTACGAGCAGTACTTC.

The rearrangement joins TRBV27 to TRBJ1-1, with unresolved D. In germline, CDR1 is MNHEY, CDR2 SMNVEV (reference sequence). The CDR3 has 13 amino acids. V was shortened by 5 bases and J by 1 base, with 8 bases between the two germline ends. Here the CDR3 reads CASSHQENTEAFF. CDR3 in DNA: TGTGCCAGCAGTCACCAGGAGAACACTGAAGCTTTCTTT.

The genes are TRBV29-1 and TRBJ2-2, with D perhaps matching TRBD1 or TRBD2 (5 bases each). Germline CDR1 and CDR2: SQVTM and ANQGSEA. The CDR3 length is 13 residues. The CDR3 reads CSYGRDNTGELFF. The DNA for the CDR3 is TGCTCATACGGCAGGGACAACACCGGGGAGCTGTTTTTT.

The chain recombines TRBV4-1 with TRBJ2-7; 8 positions agree with TRBD2. Losses at the gene ends were 1 base for V and 4 bases for J; bases not matched to a gene: 12. The CDR3 totals 17 residues. CDR1 is MGHRA, CDR2 YSYEKL, per germline. The CDR3 DNA is TGCGCCAGCAGCCAAGGCCCCTCCAGACTAGCGCGGTACGAGCAGTACTTC. Its protein product is CASSQGPSRLARYEQYF.

The gene calls are TRBV14 and TRBJ1-2; D may be TRBD1 (5 bases). The CDR3 runs to 15 residues. CDR1 and CDR2 (germline): SGHDN, FVKESK. V lost 1 base and J 2 bases, leaving 11 bases between the germline ends. The CDR3 nucleotides read TGTGCCAGCAGCCAAGTATCTGGGGGGAACTATGGCTACACCTTC. It translates to CASSQVSGGNYGYTF.

The chain uses TRBV15 and TRBJ1-2, with D hard to call. Trimming pared 1 base from V and 4 bases from J, leaving 16 bases between. The CDR3 is 16 amino acids. Germline V CDR1 and CDR2: LNHNV, YYDKDF (reference sequence). CDR3 nucleotide sequence: TGTGCCACCAGCAGAGGCAGAGGCGAAGCCTCCTATGGCTACACCTTC. Translation gives CATSRGRGEASYGYTF.

The rearrangement joins TRBV9 to TRBJ1-2; perhaps TRBD1 as D (6 bases). The V end was cut by 2 bases, the J end by 3 bases, with 14 bases between. The germline CDR1 and CDR2 sequences are SGDLS and YYNGEE. The CDR3 consists of 15 residues. The CDR3 nucleotides read TGTGCCAGCAGCGTGAGCAGGGGATGGGACTATGGCTACACCTTC. Amino acid sequence: CASSVSRGWDYGYTF.

For this clonotype: The junction shows a germline mismatch at one end, possibly a read error. The rearrangement links TRBV20-1 to TRBJ1-2; D unclear. The V gene's germline CDR1 is DFQATT and CDR2 SNEGSKA (reference sequence). The CDR3 loop spans 14 amino acids. The CDR3 spells CSARDPPDIYGWAF. CDR3 bases: TGCAGTGCTAGAGACCCCCCGGATATCTATGGCTGGGCCTTC.

The chain has TRBV3-1 and TRBJ1-1; TRBD1 matches at 7 bases. Per the germline V gene, CDR1 is LGHDT and CDR2 is YNNKEL (reference sequence). V lost 3 bases and J lost 5; bases outside the gene matches: 21. This CDR3 is built from 19 residues. The CDR3 region is CASSQAKPGQPLVGTEAFF. Here the CDR3 DNA reads TGTGCCAGCAGCCAGGCGAAACCGGGACAGCCTCTCGTGGGGACTGAAGCTTTCTTT.